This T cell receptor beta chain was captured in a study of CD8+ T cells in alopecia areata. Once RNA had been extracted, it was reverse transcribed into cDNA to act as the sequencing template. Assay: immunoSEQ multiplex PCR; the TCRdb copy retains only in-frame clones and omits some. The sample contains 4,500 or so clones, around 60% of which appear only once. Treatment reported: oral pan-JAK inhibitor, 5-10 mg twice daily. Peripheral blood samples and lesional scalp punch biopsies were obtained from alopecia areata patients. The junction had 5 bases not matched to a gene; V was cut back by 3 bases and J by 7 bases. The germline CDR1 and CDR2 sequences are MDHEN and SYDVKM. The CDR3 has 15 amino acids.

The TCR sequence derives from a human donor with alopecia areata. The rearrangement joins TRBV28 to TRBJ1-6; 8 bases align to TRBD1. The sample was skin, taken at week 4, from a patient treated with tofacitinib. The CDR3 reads CASSFLRQGNSPLHF. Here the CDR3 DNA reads TGTGCCAGCAGTTTCCTAAGACAGGGGAATTCACCCCTCCACTTT.